Listed here are 8 T cell receptor beta chains from one sample, sequenced in a study of cytomegalovirus exposure and HLA in healthy donors. The data were produced by immunoSEQ multiplex PCR, yet TCRdb's version contains in-frame clones alone and is incomplete. The repertoire holds 100,000 to 150,000 clones, with over 85% as singletons. The sequencing input was PBMCs. Every receptor here comes from a man younger than 45 in good health and CMV-seronegative.

This chain joins TRBV5-4 and TRBJ2-5, with D perhaps TRBD2 (6 bases). This CDR3 has 14 amino acids. Germline CDR1 is SGHNT and CDR2 is YYREEE (reference sequence). V lost 1 base to trimming and J lost 5 bases, with 12 bases between them. CDR3 bases: TGTGCCAGCAGCTTGACTAGCTTGGGGGAGACCCAGTACTTC. The encoded protein is CASSLTSLGETQYF.

The chain employs TRBV6-5 and TRBJ2-3; D perhaps matches TRBD1 (6 bases). The ends were cut back, 0 bases at V and 3 bases at J, with 10 bases in the middle. CDR3 length equals 15 residues. Germline V lookup: CDR1 MNHEY, CDR2 SVGAGI. CDR3 protein: CASSYSGQGTDTQYF. The CDR3 nucleotides read TGTGCCAGCAGTTACTCCGGGCAGGGGACAGATACGCAGTATTTT.

The chain couples TRBV5-4 to TRBJ1-6, with a weak D call TRBD1 (6 bases). V lost 4 bases to trimming and J lost 9 bases, with 14 bases between them. Germline lookup yields CDR1 SGHNT and CDR2 YYREEE (reference sequence). This CDR3 is built from 14 residues. CDR3 amino acids: CASSPQEGGSPLHF. The CDR3 DNA follows: TGTGCCAGCAGCCCGCAAGAAGGGGGTTCACCCCTCCACTTT.

V usage is TRBV6-1 and J usage is TRBJ1-6; D not resolved. Trimming pared 3 bases from V and 10 bases from J, leaving 10 bases between. From germline, CDR1 is MNHNS and CDR2 SASEGT. This CDR3 is built from 13 residues. This CDR3 is CASSERLLSPLHF. The CDR3 DNA sequence: TGTGCCAGCAGTGAGAGATTGCTATCACCCCTCCACTTT.

The chain recombines TRBV7-9 with TRBJ2-7, with D tentatively TRBD2 (5 bases). Per germline, CDR1 SEHNR and CDR2 FQNEAQ (reference sequence). V was shortened by 5 bases and J by 3 bases, with 14 bases between the two germline ends. This CDR3 comprises 14 residues. CDR3 sequence: CASSGSGVRYEQYF. In DNA, the CDR3 is TGTGCCAGCAGCGGGTCCGGGGTGCGCTACGAGCAGTACTTC.

The chain joins TRBV18 to TRBJ2-3, with 8 bases aligning to TRBD1. This CDR3 has 15 residues. Looked up from germline, CDR1 is KGHSH and CDR2 is LQKENI. V was clipped by 3 bases and J by 1 base; unmatched bases: 3. The CDR3 DNA reads as TGTGCCAGCTCACCTCCGGGACAGGGCACAGATACGCAGTATTTT. Its translation: CASSPPGQGTDTQYF.

The chain joins TRBV15 to TRBJ2-5, with TRBD1 as a possible D gene (6 bases). V was cut by 0 bases and J by 2 bases, with 10 bases left in between. Germline values: CDR1 LNHNV, CDR2 YYDKDF (reference sequence). The CDR3 contains 15 residues. CDR3 coding DNA: TGTGCCACCAGCAGAGATCGAACAGGGCAAGAGACCCAGTACTTC. It yields the protein CATSRDRTGQETQYF.

The gene calls are TRBV14 and TRBJ1-1, with D perhaps TRBD1 (5 bases). The CDR3 has 14 amino acids. Trimming stripped 0 bases from V and 4 bases from J, with 9 bases between. Germline CDR1 is SGHDN and CDR2 is FVKESK. CDR3 protein: CASSQDQGTTEAFF. The CDR3 bases are TGTGCCAGCAGCCAAGATCAGGGTACCACTGAAGCTTTCTTT.